The 32 T cell receptor beta chains reported below all come from one sample, sequenced in a study of T cell repertoires in ileal Crohn's disease (dated by TCRdb to 2018 to 2020). Libraries were made using the immunoSEQ multiplex PCR assay. The table comes from immuneACCESS by way of TCRdb, which keeps in-frame sequences with V and J called. Part of the clones is missing from these tables; in studies checked, under half for an unresolved V gene and the rest for unknown reasons. Present in this sample are more than 12,000 clones, 75% to 80% of which were seen just once. The ten largest clones capture 4.5% of the sample. Sequencing was carried out using ileal tissue. The receptors stem from an adult with Crohn's disease.

As for this clone: An end of the junction does not agree with germline; a read error may underlie this. The chain has TRBV4-1 and TRBJ2-6; TRBD1 aligns across 8 bases. Germline CDR1 and CDR2: MGHRA and YSYEKL. This CDR3 is 18 amino acids long. The CDR3 sequence is CASSKEGQGASGANVLTF. The CDR3 nucleotides are TGCGCCAGCAGCAAAGAAGGCCAGGGGGCTAGTGGGGCCAACGTCCTGACTTTC.

The J gene is TRBJ1-5, the V gene TRBV6-1; D remains ambiguous. The CDR3 runs 15 residues. Germline lookup yields CDR1 MNHNS and CDR2 SASEGT. V lost 6 bases and J 2 bases, leaving 14 bases between the germline ends. CDR3: CASRPPGNRNQPQHF. CDR3 nucleotides: TGTGCCAGCAGGCCTCCCGGGAATCGCAATCAGCCCCAGCATTTT.

The chain joins TRBV16 to TRBJ1-2; a weak D match, TRBD1 (6 bases). V was shortened by 5 bases and J by 5 bases, with 15 bases between the two germline ends. Per germline, CDR1 KGHSY and CDR2 FQNENV. The length of the CDR3 is 14 residues. The CDR3 protein is CASSESGASYGYTF. The CDR3 bases are TGTGCCAGCAGCGAGTCAGGGGCTTCTTATGGCTACACCTTC. Looking up the rest from reference TRBV16 and TRBJ1-2 gives the full variable domain: GEEVAQTPKHLVRGEGQKAKLYCAPIKGHSYVFWYQQVLKNEFKFLISFQNENVFDETGMPKERFSAKCLPNSPCSLEIQATKLEDSAVYFCASSESGASYGYTFGSGTRLTVV.

V is TRBV6-1 and J is TRBJ1-6, with a tentative D call TRBD1 (5 bases). The CDR3 contains 14 residues. Between the trimmed V and J ends, which lost 4 bases and 9 bases, there was a span of 13 bases. The V gene's germline CDR1 is MNHNS and CDR2 SASEGT. The CDR3 sequence: CASSVGREVSPLHF. The CDR3 DNA reads as TGTGCCAGCAGTGTGGGCAGGGAGGTTTCACCCCTCCACTTT.

CDR3 DNA sequence: TGTGCCAGCAGCTCATCTTTGCGGGGGGGCTCCTACGAGCAGTACTTC. As protein: CASSSSLRGGSYEQYF. The chain has TRBV7-3 and TRBJ2-7; 9 positions match TRBD2. Trimming took 4 bases from V and 0 from J; bases not matched to a gene: 7. This CDR3 region has 16 residues. Germline CDR1 SGHTA, CDR2 FQGTGA.

This clone was counted a single time. The chain joins TRBV6-1 to TRBJ1-5; 9 bases match TRBD1. This CDR3 is built from 15 residues. After removal of 4 bases from V and 3 bases from J, the junction contained 4 bases not matched to a gene. The germline V gene has CDR1 MNHNS and CDR2 SASEGT. CDR3 loop: CASSGGTGFNQPQHF. For the CDR3, the DNA is TGTGCCAGCAGTGGGGGGACAGGGTTCAATCAGCCCCAGCATTTT.

The chain has TRBV12-5 and TRBJ1-1, with a tentative D call TRBD1 (5 bases). The CDR3 loop spans 14 amino acids. Trimming left V 7 bases short and J 6 bases short, with 18 bases between. Germline V lookup: CDR1 LGHNT, CDR2 FRNRAP. The CDR3 DNA sequence: TGTGCTAGTGCCAGGGAGGCCGGCTCCCCTGAAGCTTTCTTT. Amino acid sequence: CASAREAGSPEAFF.

In its sample, this clone is medium-sized. The chain employs TRBV5-1 and TRBJ2-1, with a tentative D call TRBD1 (6 bases). This CDR3 contains 15 residues. Germline V gives CDR1 SGHRS, CDR2 YFSETQ. Trimming took off 0 bases at V and 2 bases at J, with 9 bases between the two ends. CDR3 protein: CASSLAGDTYNEQFF. In DNA form, the CDR3 reads TGCGCCAGCAGCTTGGCCGGGGACACCTACAATGAGCAGTTCTTC.

The chain joins TRBV4-1 to TRBJ1-5, with D possibly TRBD1 on 6 matching bases. The CDR3 covers 16 residues. V lost 1 base and J 0 bases, leaving 10 bases between the germline ends. CDR1 MGHRA and CDR2 YSYEKL come from the germline V gene. The CDR3 region has the DNA TGCGCCAGCAGCCAAGTTGGACAGTATAGCAATCAGCCCCAGCATTTT. Protein: CASSQVGQYSNQPQHF.

The chain has TRBV6-6 and TRBJ2-2; D not resolved. CDR1 MNHNY and CDR2 SVGAGI come from the germline V gene (reference sequence). The CDR3 extends over 15 amino acids. V was trimmed by 5 bases and J by 5 bases, leaving 15 bases between them. The CDR3: CASSPDTRRTGELFF. CDR3 DNA: TGTGCCAGCAGTCCCGACACCCGTCGTACCGGGGAGCTGTTTTTT.

This clone was observed once. The V and J genes are TRBV19 and TRBJ2-6; 10 nucleotides align to TRBD1. The CDR3 runs to 17 residues. V shed 7 bases, J shed 1 base, and the junction held 7 bases outside the gene matches. In germline, CDR1 is LNHDA, CDR2 SQIVND (reference sequence). This CDR3 is CASTPGTGVSGANVLTF. The CDR3 coding sequence is TGTGCCAGTACCCCTGGGACAGGGGTTTCTGGGGCCAACGTCCTGACTTTC. Full variable domain (missing parts from reference TRBV19 and TRBJ2-6): DGGITQSPKYLFRKEGQNVTLSCEQNLNHDAMYWYRQDPGQGLRLIYYSQIVNDFQKGDIAEGYSVSREKKESFPLTVTSAQKNPTAFYLCASTPGTGVSGANVLTFGAGSRLTVL.

V is TRBV29-1 and J is TRBJ2-7; D is ambiguous. The CDR3 is 11 amino acids. The ends were cut back, 7 bases at V and 3 bases at J, with 10 bases in the middle. Germline assignment: CDR1 SQVTM and CDR2 ANQGSEA. CDR3 nucleotides: TGCAGCGGAGCCACGGGCTACGAGCAGTACTTC. Translating it yields CSGATGYEQYF.

J is TRBJ2-3 and V is TRBV28; D ambiguous. The CDR3 has 15 amino acids. Germline CDR1 reads MDHEN; CDR2 reads SYDVKM. The V end lost 8 bases, the J end lost 1 base, and 16 bases lay between the germline ends. The CDR3 loop reads CASSGFGDRTDTQYF. DNA for the CDR3: TGTGCCAGCTCGGGTTTTGGAGACCGCACAGATACGCAGTATTTT.

The V and J genes are TRBV19 and TRBJ2-5; 7 bases are shared with TRBD1. The CDR3 contains 14 residues. Trimming removed 4 bases from V and 4 bases from J; junction bases left unmatched: 6. Looked up from germline, CDR1 is LNHDA and CDR2 is SQIVND (reference sequence). In nucleotides, the CDR3 is TGTGCCAGTAGTACGACAGGGTCTGGAGAGACCCAGTACTTC. Its protein product is CASSTTGSGETQYF.

This chain joins TRBV19 and TRBJ2-5, with TRBD2 as a possible D gene (6 bases). V shed 2 bases and J shed 5 bases, with 18 bases lying between them. CDR3 length: 16 residues. Germline-derived CDR1 and CDR2 are LNHDA and SQIVND (reference sequence). CDR3 DNA sequence: TGTGCCAGTAGTATAAGGAGGGGCACGAAGTTCGAGACCCAGTACTTC. As protein: CASSIRRGTKFETQYF.

The rearrangement links TRBV7-2 to TRBJ2-2; possibly TRBD1 for D (5 bases). The CDR3 covers 16 residues. V was pared by 3 bases and J by 1 base, with 12 bases between. Looked up from germline, CDR1 is SGHTA and CDR2 is FQGNSA. DNA of the CDR3: TGTGCCAGCAGCTTTCAGGGTCTTAGGAACACCGGGGAGCTGTTTTTT. As protein: CASSFQGLRNTGELFF.

The chain is built from TRBV5-1 and TRBJ2-7, with D possibly TRBD2 on 6 matching bases. This CDR3 is 12 amino acids long. Between the trimmed V and J ends, which lost 4 bases and 4 bases, there was a span of 9 bases. CDR1 and CDR2 from the germline V gene are SGHRS and YFSETQ. In DNA, the CDR3 is TGCGCCAGCAGCGGCGGGACTTACGAGCAGTACTTC. Encoded protein: CASSGGTYEQYF.

The gene calls are TRBV5-4 and TRBJ1-6; a possible D gene is TRBD1 (5 bases). Trimming stripped 0 bases from V and 7 bases from J, with 8 bases between. Looked up from germline, CDR1 is SGHNT and CDR2 is YYREEE (reference sequence). The CDR3 extends over 14 amino acids. The CDR3 DNA reads as TGTGCCAGCAGCTTGGCAGGGATCAATTCACCCCTCCACTTT. It specifies CASSLAGINSPLHF. Full variable domain (outside the CDR3, taken from reference TRBV5-4 and TRBJ1-6): ETGVTQSPTHLIKTRGQQVTLRCSSQSGHNTVSWYQQALGQGPQFIFQYYREEENGRGNFPPRFSGLQFPNYSSELNVNALELDDSALYLCASSLAGINSPLHFGNGTRLTVT.

The CDR3 DNA follows: TGCGCCAGCAGCTCGATAGCGGGGGGGGTCAATGAGCAGTTCTTC. Encoded protein: CASSSIAGGVNEQFF. V and J are TRBV5-1 and TRBJ2-1, with TRBD2 matching over 11 bases. This CDR3 region has 15 residues. V trimming: 3 bases; J trimming: 6 bases; junction bases outside the gene matches: 5. CDR1 and CDR2 (germline): SGHRS, YFSETQ.

This chain links TRBV18 with TRBJ2-7; 9 bases match TRBD1. Trimming at V came to 8 bases and at J to 2 bases, leaving 4 bases not matched to a gene. The CDR3 spans 13 residues. CDR1 is KGHSH and CDR2 is LQKENI in the germline V gene. CDR3 nucleotides: TGTGCCAGCGGACAGGGGTCCACCTACGAGCAGTACTTC. Its translation is CASGQGSTYEQYF.

The chain is built from TRBV7-9 and TRBJ1-6; D is perhaps TRBD1 (5 bases). V lost 5 bases to trimming and J lost 4 bases, with 15 bases between them. In germline, CDR1 is SEHNR, CDR2 FQNEAQ (reference sequence). CDR3 length equals 16 residues. CDR3 sequence (DNA): TGTGCCAGCAGCCACCAAAGGACAAGTTATAATTCACCCCTCCACTTT. Protein sequence: CASSHQRTSYNSPLHF.

This chain uses TRBV5-6 with TRBJ1-6, with no clear D. Trimming took off 0 bases at V and 10 bases at J, with 11 bases between the two ends. This CDR3 spans 14 amino acids. Germline values: CDR1 SGHDT, CDR2 YYEEEE. Here the CDR3 reads CASSLGRIRSPLHF. As DNA, the CDR3 is TGTGCCAGCAGCTTGGGCAGGATAAGATCACCCCTCCACTTT.

V usage is TRBV4-3 and J usage is TRBJ1-4, with TRBD1 identical over 7 bases. Germline CDR1 is LGHNA and CDR2 is YSLEER. Losses at the gene ends were 4 bases for V and 7 bases for J; bases not matched to a gene: 6. This CDR3 spans 14 amino acids. The CDR3 is CASSLTGDPEKLFF. The CDR3 region has the DNA TGCGCCAGCAGCCTAACAGGGGATCCTGAAAAACTGTTTTTT.

This clone appeared once. The chain employs TRBV25-1 and TRBJ2-5; TRBD2 is a possible D gene (5 bases). Germline V gives CDR1 MGHDK, CDR2 SYGVNS. The germline V and J ends were trimmed by 6 bases and 2 bases, with 25 bases remaining between them. The CDR3 extends over 18 amino acids. The CDR3 spells CASSPNPALAGGQETQYF. DNA for the CDR3: TGTGCCAGCAGCCCCAACCCCGCATTGGCGGGCGGTCAAGAGACCCAGTACTTC.

This chain links TRBV6-1 with TRBJ2-7; 9 positions match TRBD1. Germline loops: CDR1 MNHNS, CDR2 SASEGT. CDR3 size: 15 residues. Losses at the gene ends were 4 bases for V and 2 bases for J; bases not matched to a gene: 6. The CDR3 nucleotides read TGTGCCAGCAGTGGCGGACAGGGGTATCCCTACGAGCAGTACTTC. Encoded protein: CASSGGQGYPYEQYF.

The CDR3 DNA reads as TGCGCCAGCAGCTTGGCGGACTCGGACACCATATATTTT. Its protein product is CASSLADSDTIYF. The chain carries TRBV5-1 and TRBJ1-3; the D is unclear. The germline V and J ends were trimmed by 0 bases and 8 bases, with 9 bases remaining between them. Germline CDR1 is SGHRS and CDR2 is YFSETQ. The CDR3 covers 13 residues.

V is TRBV12-5 and J is TRBJ2-5, with 10 nucleotides matching TRBD2. After removal of 1 base from V and 2 bases from J, the junction contained 13 bases not matched to a gene. The CDR3 totals 19 residues. Per germline, CDR1 LGHNT and CDR2 FRNRAP. The DNA for the CDR3 is TGTGCTAGTGGTTTGGGAAGGGCAGCGGGGGGGCCCCGACAAGAGACCCAGTACTTC. Translated: CASGLGRAAGGPRQETQYF.

This clone has a single count. The rearrangement joins TRBV30 to TRBJ1-3; the D is unclear. Germline V CDR1 and CDR2: GTSNPN, SVGIG (reference sequence). Trimming pared 4 bases from V and 2 bases from J, leaving 15 bases between. CDR3 length: 15 amino acids. The CDR3, as DNA: TGTGCCTGGATTGTCCGGGAAGTCGCTGGAAACACCATATATTTT. It is translated as CAWIVREVAGNTIYF.

The table lists this clone with a count of one. The gene calls are TRBV13 and TRBJ2-5, with a possible D match to TRBD2 (5 bases). The V gene's germline CDR1 is PRHDT and CDR2 FYEKMQ (reference sequence). CDR3 length: 15 amino acids. V shed 4 bases and J shed 4 bases, with 16 bases lying between them. CDR3 nucleotide sequence: TGTGCCAGCAGCTGGGGTCGGGGAGACGCAGAGACCCAGTACTTC. Its translation: CASSWGRGDAETQYF.

J is TRBJ1-5 and V is TRBV5-8, with D possibly being TRBD1 (6 bases). Germline assignment: CDR1 SGHTS and CDR2 YDEGEE. The CDR3 covers 14 residues. Trimming pared 3 bases from V and 8 bases from J, leaving 15 bases between. The CDR3 sequence: CASSYLQGGKPQHF. Here the CDR3 DNA reads TGTGCCAGCAGCTACCTACAGGGCGGAAAGCCCCAGCATTTT.

About this clone: One junction end disagrees with the germline gene, perhaps due to a read error. The chain carries TRBV11-2 and TRBJ2-1; 11 positions agree with TRBD2. The CDR3 is 14 amino acids. Germline V CDR1 and CDR2: SGHAT, FQNNGV. The CDR3 spells CASTLAGGPNEQFF. The CDR3 DNA reads as TGTGCCAGCACCTTAGCGGGGGGGCCAAATGAGCAGTTCTTC.

The chain recombines TRBV5-1 with TRBJ1-6; D gene ambiguous. From germline, CDR1 is SGHRS and CDR2 YFSETQ. This CDR3 is 15 amino acids long. V shed 0 bases and J shed 0 bases, with 4 bases lying between them. The DNA for the CDR3 is TGCGCCAGCAGCTTGGGTAACTCCTATAATTCACCCCTCCACTTT. Translation gives CASSLGNSYNSPLHF. Using reference TRBV5-1 and TRBJ1-6 for the parts outside the CDR3, the full variable domain is KAGVTQTPRYLIKTRGQQVTLSCSPISGHRSVSWYQQTPGQGLQFLFEYFSETQRNKGNFPGRFSGRQFSNSRSEMNVSTLELGDSALYLCASSLGNSYNSPLHFGNGTRLTVT.